This TCR beta chain was documented in a study of T cells in Graves' hyperthyroidism and ophthalmopathy. Study results and limitations: It was a median around 6 months before onset that the model predicted ophthalmopathy.

As regards this clonotype: Its antigen remains unknown.

RNA transcripts yielded amplified TCR beta CDR3 regions. The HTBI primer set served for first-round RT-PCR of the TCR CDR3. TCRdb ran MiXCR on the multiplex PCR reads and lists one entry per CDR3 protein. This sample has hundreds of thousands of distinct CDR3 sequences, with just under 45% found just once. V lost 5 bases and J 6 bases, leaving 11 bases between the germline ends. The CDR3 has 14 amino acids. The source of this sequence is an adult man with Graves' disease, either hyperthyroidism or ophthalmopathy (not recorded which). The chain carries TRBV12-3 or TRBV12-4 and TRBJ1-6; TRBD1 might be the D (6 bases). The specimen was peripheral blood or thyroid tissue (not recorded which). DNA of the CDR3: TGTGCCAGCAGTGACGGGGGCGCTAATTCACCCCTCCACTTT. Amino acid sequence: CASSDGGANSPLHF.